The T cell receptor (beta chain) described here comes from a study of Ad26.COV2.S vaccination and SARS-CoV-2 variants (dated by TCRdb to about 2021). Describing the broader study: Vaccine-arm donors were drawn from COV1001, a multicentre, randomized, double-blind, placebo-controlled phase I-IIa trial of Ad26.COV2.S in healthy adults. The specificity and breadth of SARS-CoV-2-reactive T cell receptors after Ad26.COV2.S vaccination were assessed by TCRbeta repertoire sequencing. Investigators remained blinded to trial group allocation during experiments and outcome assessment. A total of around 32 samples were included in the TCR-sequenced set, comprising about 20 Ad26.COV2.S vaccine recipients, 5 placebo recipients and 8 SARS-CoV-2 convalescent individuals. Ad26.COV2.S was administered intramuscularly at a dose of 5x10^10 or 1x10^11 viral particles, either as one shot or as two shots given 56 days apart. Trial participants were randomized into five groups of five, in which low-dose or high-dose Ad26.COV2.S was given once or twice, or placebo was given on both occasions. Overall study results and their limits: It was noted by the authors that total T cell responses may have been underestimated by the TCR breadth and depth analyses. Non-spike TCR breadth was comparable between vaccine and placebo recipients, consistent with the vaccine containing only spike. Substantial breadth of spike-specific CD8+ and CD4+ T cell responses was reported after vaccination. Ad26.COV2.S recipients had higher spike-specific TCR breadth than placebo recipients (P = 0.0014). The study was not powered to compare responses between vaccine doses or regimens.

This specimen's treatment or condition label, interpreted: 19 received Ad26.COV2.S at low or high dose, single or two shots; a few received placebo; per-sample allocation not given. For vaccine and placebo recipients, repertoires were sequenced using samples collected on day 63 after the first injection. Cohort 1b enrolled about 25 adults aged 18-55 years at a single site in Boston, USA, between 29 July and 7 August 2020. Ad26.COV2.S was a replication-incompetent adenovirus type 26 vector that expressed a prefusion-stabilized SARS-CoV-2 spike protein derived from the original Wuhan strain. Taken from the germline V gene, the CDR1 and CDR2 loops are MGHDK and SYGVNS. The cysteine opens and the phenylalanine closes a CDR3 of 13 amino acids. Solely the CDR3 DNA is kept, with 39 bases framed from the first base. V and J are trimmed by 5 bases and 6 bases, and the gene matches miss 2 bases of the junction.

The immunoSEQ Assay was used to sequence TCRbeta CDR3 regions. After extraction, genomic DNA underwent amplification by bias-controlled multiplex PCR, followed by high-throughput sequencing. In the paper's pipeline: To quantify the absolute abundance of each unique TCRbeta CDR3 region, sequences were collapsed and filtered. Usable DNA was measured by amplifying reference genes present in all nucleated cells, and TCRbeta template counts were normalized to that usable DNA to estimate T cell fraction. Repertoire TCRs were annotated as SARS-CoV-2-specific by exact matching of V gene, CDR3 amino acid sequence and J gene to a known reactive TCR set. The reference SARS-CoV-2 TCR set was obtained from MIRA and was filtered for enrichment in COVID-19-positive ImmuneCODE repertoires, whereby public or cross-reactive TCRs were removed. Using the MIRA antigens, annotated TCRs were further analysed by specific ORF or by position within an ORF. Breadth was defined as the number of annotated unique rearrangements divided by the total number of unique productive rearrangements, and depth was defined as the summed frequency of the annotated unique rearrangements. Two-sided Wilcoxon rank-sum tests were applied when comparing TCR breadth between groups. Imported from immuneACCESS, the table was reduced by TCRdb to in-frame sequences with V and J called. These copies leave out some clones; in studies compared against another copy, an unresolved V gene accounts for under half, and the cause of the remainder is not known. V, J and clone size were drawn from that table, and D and trimming were deduced from the DNA. The sample table lists 410,000 or so clones, around nine tenths of them with a count of one. Together, the top ten hold more than 10% of the sample.

Notes on this clone: Its antigen remains unidentified. One base away there is no much larger clone; base qualities are not given.

In this chain, TRBV25-1 is recombined with TRBJ2-1; 9 middle bases align to TRBD2. The sequences come from peripheral blood, collected in a trial of Ad26.COV2.S vaccine versus placebo. The receptor was isolated from a person between 18 and 65 years old who received the Ad26.COV2.S COVID-19 vaccine or a placebo. This receptor has the CDR3 CASSLAGANEQFF. The DNA sequence is as follows: TGTGCCAGCAGTTTAGCGGGAGCCAATGAGCAGTTCTTC.